The sample holds a few counts of the clone carrying this T cell receptor (beta chain). Its target is unknown. This sample stems from a study of CD8 T cells in ankylosing spondylitis. Study outcomes and limitations: What seemed typical of ankylosing spondylitis blood was a TCR beta motif built from fewer than ten highly homologous variants.

TCRdb processed the 5' RACE reads anew with MiXCR; each CDR3 protein has one entry. The data hold under 450,000 distinct CDR3 sequences, with 17% observed a single time. V trimming: 6 bases; J trimming: 3 bases; junction bases outside the gene matches: 6. CDR3 size: 14 residues. CDR1 and CDR2 from the germline V gene are ENHRY and SYGVKD. The TCR was taken from a male donor with ankylosing spondylitis. What was sequenced was blood, either unsorted or a sorted T cell fraction (not recorded which). The chain uses TRBV10-3 and TRBJ2-7; TRBD1 agrees at 9 bases. The CDR3 spells CAISTGGAGYEQYF. For the CDR3, the DNA is TGTGCCATCAGCACAGGGGGCGCCGGCTACGAGCAGTACTTC.